A single sample gave rise to the 2 T cell receptor beta chains below, sequenced in a study of blood T cell repertoires in COVID-19. Sequencing used immunoSEQ multiplex PCR; TCRdb keeps in-frame clones, though not all of them. The sample has approximately 150,000 clones, approximately 78% seen once. The sample was peripheral blood. All receptors derive from a human donor in a cohort sampled during active COVID-19.

The chain has TRBV18 and TRBJ2-7; TRBD2 matches at 11 bases. The CDR3 consists of 17 residues. J lost 2 bases, V lost 6 bases, and 12 bases had no gene match. Germline values: CDR1 KGHSH, CDR2 LQKENI. The CDR3 here is CASSHSPGLAATYEQYF. In nucleotides, the CDR3 is TGTGCCAGCTCTCATTCTCCGGGACTAGCGGCTACCTACGAGCAGTACTTC.

The chain joins TRBV30 to TRBJ1-1; TRBD1 might be the D (6 bases). V lost 1 base to trimming and J lost 3 bases, with 15 bases between them. The CDR3 has 15 amino acids. CDR1 and CDR2 from the germline V gene are GTSNPN and SVGIG (reference sequence). The chain's CDR3 is CAWSARQARDTEAFF. The CDR3 DNA sequence: TGTGCCTGGAGTGCAAGACAGGCGAGGGACACTGAAGCTTTCTTT. The full variable domain, its missing parts supplied by reference TRBV30 and TRBJ1-1, is SQTIHQWPATLVQPVGSPLSLECTVEGTSNPNLYWYRQAAGRGLQLLFYSVGIGQISSEVPQNLSASRPQDRQFILSSKKLLLSDSGFYLCAWSARQARDTEAFFGQGTRLTVV.